This T cell receptor beta chain was sequenced during a study of tumor-infiltrating lymphocytes in primary liver carcinoma. Findings and limits, study-wide: Tumor top-250-clone fraction significantly exceeded that of blood (p = 0.039). Tumor-adjacent and tumor-blood pairs displayed less overlap than did pairs of tumor regions.

From 500 ng of total RNA, TCR beta-specific cDNA was reverse-transcribed using a constant-region primer. Slightly modified ARM-PCR with three nested multiplex PCR rounds yielded TCR beta libraries. Amplification in the first two PCR rounds was performed using TRBV1-TRBV30 forward primers and a C-beta reverse primer for 10 cycles each. TCRdb called the multiplex PCR reads again in MiXCR, with one record for every CDR3 protein. The repertoire includes approximately 110,000 distinct CDR3 sequences, around two thirds of them detected once, and 7% to 10% sits in the top ten. Taking about 17-31 mg of unsorted bulk tissue, the authors co-extracted RNA and DNA. This clonotype was recorded a few times. The antigen remains undetermined. The trim removed 0 bases at V and 5 bases at J, leaving 3 bases unmatched. This CDR3 region has 15 residues. The germline V gene encodes CDR1 SGHDT and CDR2 YYEEEE.

J is TRBJ2-1 and V is TRBV5-6; 9 bases match TRBD2. Sequencing used liver tumor tissue from sampling region 1. Subset defined: tumor region T1, superior pole. This clonotype was sampled from a woman in her sixties with primary liver carcinoma and hepatitis B virus infection. The CDR3 DNA is TGTGCCAGCAGCTTGGCGGCTAGCGGGAACAATGAGCAGTTCTTC. Translation: CASSLAASGNNEQFF.